This TCR beta chain was identified during a study of T cell repertoires in aging, cancer and after chemotherapy. Study-wide results and caveats: Across the chemotherapy interval, each cancer cohort showed higher median generation probability, suggesting thymic rebound. Lymphoid organ infiltration in hematological cancer patients may impair thymic emigration or peripheral T cell expansion. Age-matched healthy donors had significantly more diverse, less clonal blood TCR repertoires than untreated cancer patients. Healthy donors lost TCR diversity with age mainly through richness, cancer patients through richness and evenness.

TRB rearrangements spanning V, D and J were amplified using mixed TRB-A/B primers. TCRdb analysed the multiplex PCR reads with MiXCR anew, one entry per CDR3 protein. The sample holds 2,700 or so distinct CDR3 sequences; 54% are singletons and the top ten take about 70%. Note on this clonotype: The antigen is unknown.

Amplification of TCR beta used genomic DNA extracted from peripheral blood. The V end lost 3 bases, the J end lost 0 bases, and 12 bases lay between the germline ends. Germline assignment: CDR1 DFQATT and CDR2 SNEGSKA (reference sequence). This CDR3 has 16 residues. V gene TRBV20-1 combines with J gene TRBJ2-6; perhaps TRBD1 as D (6 bases). The sequence came from a human donor with a blood cancer. Source material: blood. DNA of the CDR3: TGCAGTGCTAGGGACAGTAGATACTCTGGGGCCAACGTCCTGACTTTC. It specifies CSARDSRYSGANVLTF.